One and the same sample provided the 23 T cell receptor beta chains below, sequenced in a study of ipilimumab plus nivolumab after autologous stem cell transplantation. Using immunoSEQ multiplex PCR, the repertoire was profiled, and TCRdb retains in-frame clones only, with some absent. The sample has roughly 40,000 clones, almost 95% seen once. The sequenced sample was PBMCs, obtained in a trial of ipilimumab plus nivolumab as post-transplant consolidation. The receptors shown here come from a male donor with multiple myeloma.

V usage is TRBV6-5 and J usage is TRBJ2-7; a weak D match, TRBD2 (5 bases). V lost 6 bases and J 2 bases, leaving 11 bases between the germline ends. There are 13 residues in the CDR3. Germline CDR1 MNHEY, CDR2 SVGAGI. The CDR3 nucleotides read TGTGCCAGCAGAACGGAGGCCACCTACGAGCAGTACTTC. Translation gives CASRTEATYEQYF.

The chain uses TRBV13 and TRBJ2-7, with D perhaps matching TRBD1 (6 bases). With 3 bases removed from V and 0 bases from J, the gap between germline ends came to 9 bases. Germline V CDR1 and CDR2: PRHDT, FYEKMQ (reference sequence). The CDR3 totals 14 residues. The CDR3 region has the DNA TGTGCCAGCAGCTTGGGACACCTCTCCTACGAGCAGTACTTC. It codes for CASSLGHLSYEQYF.

The chain combines TRBV7-2 with TRBJ1-2, with D perhaps TRBD1 (6 bases). V shed 5 bases and J shed 7 bases, with 17 bases lying between them. The CDR3 contains 14 residues. Germline V gives CDR1 SGHTA, CDR2 FQGNSA. The CDR3 DNA is TGTGCCAGCAGCCAACCATGGGGGGCGGGTGGCTACACCTTC. Translation gives CASSQPWGAGGYTF.

V gene TRBV27 combines with J gene TRBJ2-7, with D perhaps TRBD2 (6 bases). Germline CDR1 and CDR2: MNHEY and SMNVEV (reference sequence). Trimming took off 1 base at V and 3 bases at J, with 13 bases between the two ends. The CDR3 sequence is 15 residues long. The CDR3 coding sequence is TGTGCCAGCAGTTTATGGCGGGGAAGAAGCTACGAGCAGTACTTC. The encoded protein is CASSLWRGRSYEQYF.

The CDR3 DNA reads as TGTGCCAGCAGCTTATTAAGTGGGTTGACAGGTGAAGCTTTCTTT. Encoded protein: CASSLLSGLTGEAFF. This chain links TRBV5-5 with TRBJ1-1; possible D gene TRBD1, 6 bases. V was clipped by 2 bases and J by 7 bases, with 18 bases between them. Germline CDR1 and CDR2: SGHKS and YYEKEE (reference sequence). The CDR3 totals 15 residues.

This clone was recorded a few times. The chain links TRBV11-1 to TRBJ1-1; D gene uncertain. In germline, CDR1 is SGHAT, CDR2 FQDESV (reference sequence). This CDR3 has 13 residues. V lost 3 bases, J lost 2 bases, and 7 bases lay in between. CDR3 amino acids: CASSFGRNTEAFF. The CDR3 region has the DNA TGTGCCAGCAGCTTCGGGCGAAACACTGAAGCTTTCTTT.

V gene TRBV4-1 combines with J gene TRBJ1-3, with 8 bases matching TRBD1. The CDR3 extends over 18 amino acids. After removal of 0 bases from V and 0 bases from J, the junction contained 7 bases not matched to a gene. CDR1 MGHRA and CDR2 YSYEKL come from the germline V gene. This CDR3 is CASSQEGQAYYSGNTIYF. The CDR3, as DNA: TGCGCCAGCAGCCAAGAGGGACAGGCGTATTACTCTGGAAACACCATATATTTT.

In this sample, this clone turned up once. This chain joins TRBV12-5 and TRBJ1-4; 7 nucleotides match TRBD1. V gave up 6 bases and J gave up 7 bases; unmatched junction bases: 8. The CDR3 covers 14 residues. Per the germline V gene, CDR1 is LGHNT and CDR2 is FRNRAP. The CDR3 reads CASGDRVKGEKLFF. In DNA, the CDR3 is TGTGCTAGTGGCGACAGGGTAAAAGGTGAAAAACTGTTTTTT.

V and J are TRBV5-1 and TRBJ1-4; 7 positions match TRBD1. There are 15 residues in the CDR3. Germline assignment: CDR1 SGHRS and CDR2 YFSETQ. Trimming removed 4 bases from V and 7 bases from J; junction bases left unmatched: 10. The CDR3 spells CASSLRQGPFEKLFF. The CDR3 bases are TGCGCCAGCAGCCTGCGACAGGGACCCTTTGAAAAACTGTTTTTT.

The chain uses TRBV7-3 and TRBJ1-2, with no clear D. Germline lookup yields CDR1 SGHTA and CDR2 FQGTGA. The ends were cut back, 5 bases at V and 1 base at J, with 8 bases in the middle. The CDR3 loop spans 13 amino acids. CDR3 bases: TGTGCCAGCAGCCCCAGTCGTAACTATGGCTACACCTTC. Protein sequence: CASSPSRNYGYTF.

The CDR3 protein is CASSFLGQGLGEKLFF. For the CDR3, the DNA is TGTGCCAGCAGCTTCCTGGGACAGGGGTTAGGGGAAAAACTGTTTTTT. The genes are TRBV5-6 and TRBJ1-4; 10 nucleotides agree with TRBD1. The length of the CDR3 is 16 residues. With V trimmed by 2 bases and J by 8 bases, 9 bases remained unmatched. CDR1 SGHDT and CDR2 YYEEEE come from the germline V gene.

The V gene is TRBV7-2, the J gene TRBJ2-5; D gene uncertain. CDR3 size: 13 residues. Germline lookup yields CDR1 SGHTA and CDR2 FQGNSA. Between the trimmed V and J ends, which lost 4 bases and 5 bases, there was a span of 11 bases. The DNA for the CDR3 is TGTGCCAGCAGCTACAATCGTCTGGAGACCCAGTACTTC. Its translation: CASSYNRLETQYF.

V usage is TRBV6-5 and J usage is TRBJ2-1; 8 bases are a match to TRBD1. V shed 6 bases, J shed 3 bases, and the junction held 7 bases outside the gene matches. CDR3 size: 15 residues. Germline V lookup: CDR1 MNHEY, CDR2 SVGAGI. This CDR3 reads CASSIDRGVYNEQFF. DNA for the CDR3: TGTGCCAGCAGCATTGACAGGGGCGTCTACAATGAGCAGTTCTTC.

The genes are TRBV6-6 and TRBJ2-7; 9 bases agree with TRBD1. The J segment lost 0 bases and the V segment lost 4 bases, leaving 4 bases of the junction unmatched. The CDR3 has 15 amino acids. Germline V gene lookup returns CDR1 MNHNY and CDR2 SVGAGI (reference sequence). The DNA of the CDR3 is TGTGCCAGCAGTTTGGGACAGGGCCTCTCCTACGAGCAGTACTTC. Protein sequence: CASSLGQGLSYEQYF.

The chain joins TRBV7-3 to TRBJ2-1; 14 bases line up with TRBD2. Trimming cost V 1 base and J 9 bases; bases outside gene matches: 11. The CDR3 consists of 18 residues. Germline V gene sequence: CDR1 SGHTA, CDR2 FQGTGA. CDR3 protein: CASSLNPPGLAGEAEQFF. The CDR3 DNA is TGTGCCAGCAGCTTAAACCCGCCGGGACTAGCGGGAGAAGCTGAGCAGTTCTTC. The variable domain in full, with the rest retrieved from reference TRBV7-3 and TRBJ2-1, is GAGVSQTPSNKVTEKGKYVELRCDPISGHTALYWYRQSLGQGPEFLIYFQGTGAADDSGLPNDRFFAVRPEGSVSTLKIQRTERGDSAVYLCASSLNPPGLAGEAEQFFGPGTRLTVL.

This clone was seen more than once but under ten times. V is TRBV12-5 and J is TRBJ1-5, with a weak D call TRBD1 (6 bases). Germline CDR1 is LGHNT and CDR2 is FRNRAP. The CDR3 runs 14 residues. Trimming removed 0 bases at V and 4 bases at J, with 7 bases between. CDR3 nucleotide sequence: TGTGCTAGTGGTTTGGTACAGGGAAATCAGCCCCAGCATTTT. Translated: CASGLVQGNQPQHF.

This chain's CDR3 is CASSFVSRSYEQYF. Here the CDR3 DNA reads TGTGCCAGCAGCTTCGTGTCCAGATCCTACGAGCAGTACTTC. This rearrangement joins TRBV5-6 to TRBJ2-7, with D uncertain. Trimming removed 2 bases from V and 1 base from J, with 10 bases in between. The CDR3 is 14 residues long. From germline, CDR1 is SGHDT and CDR2 YYEEEE.

The chain couples TRBV7-2 to TRBJ2-5, with D perhaps matching TRBD1 or TRBD2 (5 bases each). From germline, CDR1 is SGHTA and CDR2 FQGNSA. The CDR3 is 15 residues long. V gave up 1 base and J gave up 1 base, with 10 bases separating them. The CDR3 loop reads CASSLGGGGQETQYF. The DNA for the CDR3 is TGTGCCAGCAGCTTAGGGGGTGGGGGCCAAGAGACCCAGTACTTC.

The gene calls are TRBV28 and TRBJ1-3; D uncertain. Trimming removed 6 bases from V and 0 bases from J, with 9 bases in between. Per germline, CDR1 MDHEN and CDR2 SYDVKM. The CDR3 is 14 amino acids. The CDR3 sequence: CASRAGSSGNTIYF. The DNA of the CDR3 is TGTGCCAGCAGGGCGGGGAGCTCTGGAAACACCATATATTTT.

This clone showed up just a few times. This chain uses TRBV7-2 with TRBJ1-5, with 7 bases lining up with TRBD1. J gave up 2 bases and V 4 bases, and 8 bases lay outside the gene matches. CDR1 is SGHTA and CDR2 is FQGNSA in the germline V gene. The CDR3 consists of 16 residues. This CDR3 is CASSSRTDRGNQPQHF. CDR3 nucleotides: TGTGCCAGCAGCTCCCGCACTGACAGGGGCAATCAGCCCCAGCATTTT.

This clone was detected once. The chain joins TRBV23-1 to TRBJ1-5, with D unclear. TRBV23-1 is an open reading frame whose function is uncertain. The CDR3 has 16 residues. Deletions cut 2 bases from V and 0 bases from J, with 11 bases between. The CDR3 loop is CASSQGRRCSNQPQHF. In DNA form, the CDR3 reads TGCGCCAGCAGTCAAGGCCGGAGGTGTAGCAATCAGCCCCAGCATTTT.

This clone showed up just once. The V call is TRBV6-1, the J call TRBJ2-2, with a possible D match to TRBD1 (5 bases). Germline CDR1 reads MNHNS; CDR2 reads SASEGT. V gave up 5 bases and J gave up 5 bases, with 12 bases separating them. This CDR3 contains 14 residues. CDR3 sequence (DNA): TGTGCCAGCAGTCCCCGCAGGGTGACCGGGGAGCTGTTTTTT. Translating it yields CASSPRRVTGELFF.

The V call is TRBV7-2, the J call TRBJ2-5, with D perhaps given as TRBD1 or TRBD2 (5 bases each). Trimming stripped 3 bases from V and 5 bases from J, with 10 bases between. CDR1 SGHTA and CDR2 FQGNSA come from the germline V gene. The CDR3 is made up of 13 amino acids. CDR3 sequence reads: CASSFVEGETQYF. Written as DNA, the CDR3 is TGTGCCAGCAGCTTTGTAGAGGGGGAGACCCAGTACTTC.